One and the same sample provided the 20 T cell receptor beta chains below, sequenced in a study of CD8 T cells in Susac syndrome. The RNA, roughly 0.45 to 1 ug, was put through reverse transcription using random hexamers. TCRdb redid the calling of the immunoSEQ multiplex PCR reads with MiXCR, one entry per CDR3 protein. The data show 180,000 or so distinct CDR3 sequences, about 94% seen once. The specimen was CD4+ T cells from PBMCs. These receptors came from a human donor in good health.

The chain carries TRBV7-8 and TRBJ2-1; the D call may be TRBD1 or TRBD2 (7 bases each). V was trimmed by 2 bases and J by 6 bases, leaving 17 bases between them. CDR1 and CDR2 (germline): SGHVS, FQNEAQ. The CDR3 runs 16 residues. Written as DNA, the CDR3 is TGTGCCAGCAGCTTACGCGTCAGGGGGGGGACCAATGAGCAGTTCTTC. Translating it yields CASSLRVRGGTNEQFF.

About this clonotype itself: Germline is not matched at one junction end, which may reflect a read error. The chain couples TRBV9 to TRBJ1-2; 7 positions match TRBD1. The V gene's germline CDR1 is SGDLS and CDR2 YYNGEE. This CDR3 is built from 13 residues. CDR3 amino acids: CASNVQGNYGYTF. The CDR3 region has the DNA TGTGCCAGCAACGTACAGGGGAACTATGGCTACACCTTC.

The chain recombines TRBV5-4 with TRBJ1-1; 7 bases agree with TRBD1. Germline-derived CDR1 and CDR2 are SGHNT and YYREEE (reference sequence). The CDR3 contains 12 residues. Trimming took 5 bases from V and 9 from J; bases not matched to a gene: 7. For the CDR3, the DNA is TGTGCCAGCAGTCAGGACAGGCTTCAAGCTTTCTTT. Residues: CASSQDRLQAFF.

In this sample, this clonotype turned up once. The genes are TRBV3-1 and TRBJ1-2; unclear D gene. The CDR3 runs to 12 residues. V was trimmed by 2 bases and J by 5 bases, leaving 6 bases between them. The germline V gene has CDR1 LGHDT and CDR2 YNNKEL (reference sequence). The CDR3 here is CASSQTSYGYTF. For the CDR3, the DNA is TGTGCCAGCAGCCAAACAAGTTATGGCTACACCTTC.

The genes are TRBV7-9 and TRBJ2-1, with D possibly matching TRBD1 (6 bases). The V and J ends lost 4 bases and 9 bases respectively, with 28 bases between them. In germline, CDR1 is SEHNR, CDR2 FQNEAQ (reference sequence). CDR3 size: 18 residues. The CDR3 DNA follows: TGTGCCAGCAGCTCGACTATAGGGGGAGTCGGTCTATACGGTGAGCAGTTCTTC. This translates into CASSSTIGGVGLYGEQFF.

V is TRBV29-1 and J is TRBJ1-1, with D possibly matching TRBD1 (6 bases). V shed 6 bases and J shed 3 bases, with 17 bases lying between them. Germline CDR1 SQVTM, CDR2 ANQGSEA. This CDR3 spans 14 amino acids. CDR3 coding DNA: TGCAGCGTCTCCATTGGGGGGCGCGACACTGAAGCTTTCTTT. It encodes CSVSIGGRDTEAFF.

This chain connects TRBV12-3 or TRBV12-4 to TRBJ2-7; D not certain. The CDR3 runs to 13 residues. Trimming took off 5 bases at V and 7 bases at J, with 15 bases between the two ends. For the CDR3, the DNA is TGTGCCAGCAGTCTGACTTCTCTATGGGAGCAGTACTTC. It yields the protein CASSLTSLWEQYF.

The DNA for the CDR3 is TGTGCCAGCAGCCAGGGACAGGGATTCGAGGGTAGCTATGGCTACACCTTC. Encoded protein: CASSQGQGFEGSYGYTF. The gene calls are TRBV6-1 and TRBJ1-2, with 9 nucleotides matching TRBD1. V was clipped by 6 bases and J by 4 bases; unmatched bases: 15. The CDR3 runs to 17 residues. CDR1 and CDR2 (germline): MNHNS, SASEGT.

This clonotype came up once. This chain joins TRBV29-1 and TRBJ2-1; D is perhaps TRBD1 or TRBD2 (5 bases each). Germline V gene data show CDR1 as SQVTM and CDR2 as ANQGSEA. CDR3 length: 14 amino acids. The ends were cut back, 6 bases at V and 6 bases at J, with 18 bases in the middle. The CDR3 DNA reads as TGCAGCGTCACTAGTCGAGTGGGGCCCAATGAGCAGTTCTTC. This gives the protein CSVTSRVGPNEQFF.

This chain uses TRBV4-3 with TRBJ2-1; D is perhaps TRBD2 (5 bases). The CDR3 totals 13 residues. Germline V gene sequence: CDR1 LGHNA, CDR2 YSLEER. Between the trimmed V and J ends, which lost 2 bases and 7 bases, there was a span of 9 bases. CDR3 in amino acids: CASSQTLGNEQFF. CDR3 DNA: TGCGCCAGCAGCCAAACACTAGGGAATGAGCAGTTCTTC.

CDR3 in amino acids: CASSFLSTGELFF. The CDR3 nucleotides are TGTGCCAGCAGTTTCCTTTCCACCGGGGAGCTGTTTTTT. The gene calls are TRBV6-2 or TRBV6-3 and TRBJ2-2; D is ambiguous. This CDR3 has 13 amino acids. Trimming removed 4 bases from V and 4 bases from J, with 7 bases in between. Germline V gives CDR1 MNHEY, CDR2 SVGEGT.

This chain uses TRBV9 with TRBJ1-4, with 10 bases that match TRBD1. Germline loops: CDR1 SGDLS, CDR2 YYNGEE. Trimming removed 2 bases from V and 6 bases from J; junction bases left unmatched: 4. The CDR3 loop spans 15 amino acids. This CDR3 is CASSVSGTGDEKLFF. In DNA form, the CDR3 reads TGTGCCAGCAGCGTTTCCGGGACAGGGGATGAAAAACTGTTTTTT.

The genes are TRBV7-9 and TRBJ2-2; TRBD1 aligns across 10 bases. The CDR3 totals 15 residues. The trim removed 8 bases at V and 5 bases at J, leaving 8 bases unmatched. Germline V gene sequence: CDR1 SEHNR, CDR2 FQNEAQ (reference sequence). The DNA of the CDR3 is TGTGCCAGCGCCGGCCGGGACAGGGGAACCGGGGAGCTGTTTTTT. It encodes CASAGRDRGTGELFF.

The J gene is TRBJ2-3, the V gene TRBV18; D unclear. With 1 base removed from V and 2 bases from J, the gap between germline ends came to 13 bases. The germline gives CDR1 KGHSH, CDR2 LQKENI. The CDR3 extends over 16 amino acids. The CDR3 is CASSPRSGLPTDTQYF. CDR3 bases: TGTGCCAGCTCACCACGGTCGGGCCTACCCACAGATACGCAGTATTTT.

The CDR3 is CASSFTRAASNQPQHF. The CDR3 DNA sequence: TGTGCCAGCAGTTTTACCCGGGCCGCTAGCAATCAGCCCCAGCATTTT. The chain recombines TRBV28 with TRBJ1-5; D gene uncertain. Germline V gene lookup returns CDR1 MDHEN and CDR2 SYDVKM. Trimming pared 3 bases from V and 0 bases from J, leaving 12 bases between. The CDR3 runs 16 residues.

V is TRBV29-1 and J is TRBJ2-5, with D tentatively TRBD1 (6 bases). Germline V gene sequence: CDR1 SQVTM, CDR2 ANQGSEA. Trimming stripped 3 bases from V and 5 bases from J, with 16 bases between. The CDR3 has 14 residues. The CDR3 reads CSVDVSGARETQYF. CDR3 nucleotide sequence: TGCAGCGTTGATGTTTCAGGGGCTCGGGAGACCCAGTACTTC.

The chain couples TRBV6-5 to TRBJ1-1; D is undetermined. Germline CDR1 and CDR2: MNHEY and SVGAGI. Trimming left V 7 bases short and J 2 bases short, with 11 bases between. CDR3 length equals 13 residues. The CDR3 sequence is CASTPRLNTEAFF. CDR3 in DNA: TGTGCCAGCACCCCTAGGCTAAACACTGAAGCTTTCTTT.

V usage is TRBV7-9 and J usage is TRBJ2-6; D remains ambiguous. The CDR3 covers 15 residues. CDR1 SEHNR and CDR2 FQNEAQ come from the germline V gene (reference sequence). V lost 6 bases, J lost 0 bases, and 9 bases lay in between. The CDR3 protein is CASRQTDSGANVLTF. As DNA, the CDR3 is TGTGCCAGCAGACAGACTGACTCTGGGGCCAACGTCCTGACTTTC. Full variable domain (outside the CDR3, taken from reference TRBV7-9 and TRBJ2-6): DTGVSQNPRHKITKRGQNVTFRCDPISEHNRLYWYRQTLGQGPEFLTYFQNEAQLEKSRLLSDRFSAERPKGSFSTLEIQRTEQGDSAMYLCASRQTDSGANVLTFGAGSRLTVL.

In this sample, this clonotype turned up once. J is TRBJ1-3 and V is TRBV30, with D possibly TRBD1 on 6 matching bases. V lost 3 bases and J 1 base, leaving 13 bases between the germline ends. There are 15 residues in the CDR3. Germline V gene lookup returns CDR1 GTSNPN and CDR2 SVGIG (reference sequence). CDR3 sequence reads: CAWSGTPESGNTIYF. CDR3 coding DNA: TGTGCCTGGAGCGGGACACCGGAGTCTGGAAACACCATATATTTT.

J is TRBJ1-5 and V is TRBV7-8; the match to TRBD1 covers 9 bases. Trimming cost V 1 base and J 6 bases; bases outside gene matches: 7. The CDR3 has 16 amino acids. Germline loops: CDR1 SGHVS, CDR2 FQNEAQ. The DNA for the CDR3 is TGTGCCAGCAGCTTAGAAGGGACAGGGCGGTCTCAGCCCCAGCATTTT. Amino acid sequence: CASSLEGTGRSQPQHF.